Below, 5 T cell receptor beta chains from the same sample are listed, as sequenced in a study of tumor-infiltrating lymphocytes in glioblastoma multiforme. TCR beta libraries were built from RNA through three nested multiplex PCR rounds using modified ARM-PCR. TCRdb passed the multiplex PCR reads through MiXCR, listing each CDR3 protein once. Of 25,000 to 40,000 distinct CDR3 sequences listed, approximately 66% are singletons. The sample comprised brain tumor tissue. The receptors come from a male donor with glioblastoma.

This chain links TRBV10-3 with TRBJ2-1; TRBD1 aligns across 8 bases. This CDR3 comprises 13 residues. J was trimmed by 8 bases and V by 3 bases; bases with no gene match: 3. The germline V gene encodes CDR1 ENHRY and CDR2 SYGVKD. CDR3 amino acids: CAISDDRGDEQFF. The CDR3 nucleotides are TGTGCCATCAGTGATGACAGGGGTGATGAGCAGTTCTTC.

This clonotype was found many times. V is TRBV4-1 and J is TRBJ2-3; D ambiguous. There are 17 residues in the CDR3. Trimming shortened V by 0 bases and J by 2 bases, and 15 bases separated the two germline ends. Germline lookup yields CDR1 MGHRA and CDR2 YSYEKL. The CDR3 here is CASSQDQASAVTDTQYF. CDR3 bases: TGCGCCAGCAGCCAAGATCAGGCCTCGGCTGTCACAGATACGCAGTATTTT.

Within the sample, this clonotype is large. V is TRBV6-5 and J is TRBJ2-3; D call uncertain. CDR1 MNHEY and CDR2 SVGAGI come from the germline V gene. V dropped 7 bases and J dropped 6 bases, with 8 bases sitting between them. The CDR3 sequence is 11 residues long. The CDR3 loop reads CASTYGDTQYF. CDR3 DNA sequence: TGTGCCAGCACCTACGGGGATACGCAGTATTTT.

This clonotype occurred a few times. V usage is TRBV6-5 and J usage is TRBJ1-4, with a tentative D call TRBD1 (6 bases). Germline loops: CDR1 MNHEY, CDR2 SVGAGI. This CDR3 region has 15 residues. Trimming stripped 4 bases from V and 2 bases from J, with 11 bases between. The CDR3 is CASSSAGATNEKLFF. The CDR3, as DNA: TGTGCCAGCAGTTCCGCAGGGGCCACTAATGAAAAACTGTTTTTT.

Of note for this clonotype: The junction differs from germline at one of its ends, possibly a read error. The V call is TRBV4-2, the J call TRBJ2-2, with unresolved D. The V gene's germline CDR1 is LGHNA and CDR2 YNFKEQ. CDR3 length: 14 amino acids. The CDR3 DNA reads as TGTGCCAACAGCCAAGAGATGGCAACCGGGGAGCTGTTTTTT. It yields the protein CANSQEMATGELFF.